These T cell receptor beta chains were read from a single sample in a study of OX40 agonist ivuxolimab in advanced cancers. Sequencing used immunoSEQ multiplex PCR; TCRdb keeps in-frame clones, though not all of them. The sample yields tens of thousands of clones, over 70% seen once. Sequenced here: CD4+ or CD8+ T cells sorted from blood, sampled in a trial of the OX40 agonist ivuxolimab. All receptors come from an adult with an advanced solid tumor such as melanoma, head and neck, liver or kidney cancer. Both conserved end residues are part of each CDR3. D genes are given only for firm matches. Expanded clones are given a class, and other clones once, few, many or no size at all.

TGTGCCAGTAGTATCAGGGACGGGTACACTGAAGCTTTCTTT,CASSIRDGYTEAFF,.,TRBJ1-1,TRBV19,.
TGTGCTAGCGCGAACACCGGGGAGCTGTTTTTT,CASANTGELFF,.,TRBJ2-2,TRBV19,.
TGTGCCAGCAGCCCCGGACAGACTTATGGCTACACCTTC,CASSPGQTYGYTF,.,TRBJ1-2,TRBV11-2,few
TGTGCCAGTAGTATAACAGGGGGAAATCAGCCCCAGCATTTT,CASSITGGNQPQHF,TRBD1,TRBJ1-5,TRBV19,.
TGTGCCTGCCCTCCGGGGGAGACAGGGAATTCACCCCTCCACTTT,CACPPGETGNSPLHF,TRBD1,TRBJ1-6,TRBV30,few
TGTGCCAGTCGAGCTTTTGACGGGACAGGGGAAAACGGCTACACCTTC,CASRAFDGTGENGYTF,TRBD1,TRBJ1-2,TRBV19,few
TGTGCCAGCAGCTTGATCGGGGGTGAACTGTTTTTT,CASSLIGGELFF,.,TRBJ1-4,TRBV5-5,.
TGTGCCATCAGTGAGGTTGGCGGGATGGGGGATACGCAGTATTTT,CAISEVGGMGDTQYF,.,TRBJ2-3,TRBV10-3,.
TGCGCCAGCAGCCAAGTCTTTACTAGCGGGAGGGCCGAGCAGTACTTC,CASSQVFTSGRAEQYF,TRBD2,TRBJ2-7,TRBV4-1,.
TGTGCCAGCAGTTTATGGGACAACACCGGGGAGCTGTTTTTT,CASSLWDNTGELFF,.,TRBJ2-2,TRBV27,.
TGTGCCAGCAAGGAAACAGGGGGGAGCGGGGAGCTGTTTTTT,CASKETGGSGELFF,TRBD1,TRBJ2-2,TRBV2,.
TGTGCCAGCAGCCAAGATTTGGCTAGCTCCTACGAGCAGTACTTC,CASSQDLASSYEQYF,.,TRBJ2-7,TRBV4-2,.
TGTGCTAGTGGTTTGGTAGATCCTAAGTACTTC,CASGLVDPKYF,.,TRBJ2-5,TRBV12-5,.
TGCGCCAGCAGCTCCAGGGTCACTAGCACAGATACGCAGTATTTT,CASSSRVTSTDTQYF,.,TRBJ2-3,TRBV5-1,.
TGTGCCACCAGCGCCCGACTAGCGGGGTCCTACGAGCAGTACTTC,CATSARLAGSYEQYF,TRBD2,TRBJ2-7,TRBV15,once
TGTGCCAGTAGTATCCGAGGAGGGGCGGACACTGAAGCTTTCTTT,CASSIRGGADTEAFF,.,TRBJ1-1,TRBV19,once
TGTGCCACCAAACCCGGGACTCAAGAGACCCAGTACTTC,CATKPGTQETQYF,.,TRBJ2-5,TRBV27,.
TGTGCCAGCAGCTTCCGGGACAGGGGAGAGGCCGGGGAGCTGTTTTTT,CASSFRDRGEAGELFF,TRBD1,TRBJ2-2,TRBV7-3,.
TGTGCCAGTACCCCGTATGGGGACAGGGTCTACACCTTC,CASTPYGDRVYTF,TRBD1,TRBJ1-2,TRBV19,.
TGTGCCAGCAGTCCGCAGGGTTTCTATGACGAGCAGTACTTC,CASSPQGFYDEQYF,.,TRBJ2-7,TRBV6-5,few
TGTGCCAGCAGCCAGGGACTCGATTACGAGCAGTACTTC,CASSQGLDYEQYF,.,TRBJ2-7,TRBV4-2,once
TGTGCCAGCAGCTTAGGTGGCACGACGATGAACACTGAAGCTTTCTTT,CASSLGGTTMNTEAFF,.,TRBJ1-1,TRBV11-3,.
TGTGCCAGCTCACCGGGGGAAAATCAGCCCCAGCATTTT,CASSPGENQPQHF,.,TRBJ1-5,TRBV18,.
TGTGCCAGCAGCTTAATCCGGGACGGAGATACGCAGTATTTT,CASSLIRDGDTQYF,.,TRBJ2-3,TRBV11-2,once
TGTGCCAGTAGTACGGGACAAGCTAACTATGGCTACACCTTC,CASSTGQANYGYTF,.,TRBJ1-2,TRBV19,.
TGTGCCACCTCCTCAGGGATACAAGAGACCCAGTACTTC,CATSSGIQETQYF,.,TRBJ2-5,TRBV15,.
TGTGCCAGCAGCCACCCGGGACAGGGGCCACCCTCGGGGACCCAGTACTTC,CASSHPGQGPPSGTQYF,TRBD1,TRBJ2-5,TRBV5-6,few
TGTGCCAGCAGCTACGGGCGGTCCTACGAGCAGTACTTC,CASSYGRSYEQYF,.,TRBJ2-7,TRBV11-2,once
TGTGCCAGCAGCTCTATCAGGGCGATGAACACTGAAGCTTTCTTT,CASSSIRAMNTEAFF,.,TRBJ1-1,TRBV7-9,.
TGCAGCGTTCAAGCGTCTGGTTCAGATACGCAGTATTTT,CSVQASGSDTQYF,.,TRBJ2-3,TRBV29-1,.
TGTGCCAGCAGCTTAGGCGACAGGGTTCTGGAGCAAGAGACCCAGTACTTC,CASSLGDRVLEQETQYF,TRBD1,TRBJ2-5,TRBV11-2,.
TGCAGTGCCATTGGGAACGAGCAGTACTTC,CSAIGNEQYF,.,TRBJ2-7,TRBV20-1,.
TGTGCCAGCTCACAATCGGAGTTCGTTAACTATGGCTACACCTTC,CASSQSEFVNYGYTF,.,TRBJ1-2,TRBV18,.
TGTGCCAGCAGCTCAAGGACAGGGGGCCGAGGCAATCAGCCCCAGCATTTT,CASSSRTGGRGNQPQHF,TRBD1,TRBJ1-5,TRBV7-8,few
TGTGCCACCAGCAGCCCACGCGGGGCGGGTACTCAAGAGACCCAGTACTTC,CATSSPRGAGTQETQYF,.,TRBJ2-5,TRBV15,.
TGTGCCAGCCACTCTCGGGGGGGAGGCTACACCTTC,CASHSRGGGYTF,.,TRBJ1-2,TRBV19,.
TGTGCCAGCAGTCTACCCGGGACAGGGACCTACGAGCAGTACTTC,CASSLPGTGTYEQYF,TRBD1,TRBJ2-7,TRBV5-4,.
TGTGCCAGCACATTTAATGGCGAGCAGTACTTC,CASTFNGEQYF,.,TRBJ2-7,TRBV7-8,.
TGTGCCTGGATGGTTAGCGGCTCACCCACAGATACGCAGTATTTT,CAWMVSGSPTDTQYF,.,TRBJ2-3,TRBV30,once
TGTGCCAGCAGTGACAGGTACACGGATACGCAGTATTTT,CASSDRYTDTQYF,.,TRBJ2-3,TRBV6-1,few
TGCGCCAGCAGCTTGGCCGTGGGGGCTTACACTGAAGCTTTCTTT,CASSLAVGAYTEAFF,.,TRBJ1-1,TRBV5-1,.
TGTGCCAGCCAGGTCTCTGGAAACACCATATATTTT,CASQVSGNTIYF,.,TRBJ1-3,TRBV2,.
TGTGCCTGGAGTGTACGGAACACTGAAGCTTTCTTT,CAWSVRNTEAFF,.,TRBJ1-1,TRBV30,few
TGCGCCAGCAGCCAAGGCAAAGGGCTGGAGGGATACAATGAGCAGTTCTTC,CASSQGKGLEGYNEQFF,.,TRBJ2-1,TRBV4-3,.
TGTGCCAGCAGTTTATCGATGGGGGGGAATGGAAAACTGTTTTTT,CASSLSMGGNGKLFF,.,TRBJ1-4,TRBV27,.
TGTGCCAGTAGTATAGACCCTGAGGGACCACAGGGGGCCGAGCAGTACTTC,CASSIDPEGPQGAEQYF,TRBD1,TRBJ2-7,TRBV19,.
TGCGCCAGCAGCTTGGGACAGGGAGGAGATACGCAGTATTTT,CASSLGQGGDTQYF,.,TRBJ2-3,TRBV5-1,.
TGTGCCAGCAGAAAAAACCAGGGTTACGAGCAGTACTTC,CASRKNQGYEQYF,.,TRBJ2-7,TRBV6-5,.
TGTGCCAGCAGCCTTGACAGGAACTACAATGAGCAGTTCTTC,CASSLDRNYNEQFF,.,TRBJ2-1,TRBV7-2,.
TGTGCCAGCAGTTTCGGGGAACCCGGGACAGGGGGCCTACTAGCGGGAGATTTCCATGAGCAGTTCTTC,CASSFGEPGTGGLLAGDFHEQFF,.,TRBJ2-1,TRBV27,once